The clone carrying this T cell receptor beta chain was observed a handful of times. What it binds is not known. This entry comes from a study of identical twins. CDR3 length: 12 residues. The germline gives CDR1 WSHSY, CDR2 SAAADI. V was clipped by 9 bases and J by 7 bases; unmatched bases: 4. From the 5' RACE reads, TCRdb called clonotypes with MiXCR, one entry per CDR3 protein. The table has some 200,000 distinct CDR3 sequences, more than 6.5% seen once. General observations from the study: Beta out-of-frame twin sharing showed a weaker excess.

In addition, the sample was reused for a study of yellow fever vaccine responses in identical twins.

The V call is TRBV10-2, the J call TRBJ2-2; 8 bases are a match to TRBD1. Material for sequencing was memory (CD45RO+) T cells sorted from blood. The receptor was isolated from a woman aged 18-35 years in good health. This chain's CDR3 is CARQGDGGELFF. DNA for the CDR3: TGCGCCAGACAGGGGGACGGCGGGGAGCTGTTTTTT.